A selection of T cell receptor beta chains follows, all from one sample in a study of T cells in Graves' hyperthyroidism and ophthalmopathy. TCRdb used MiXCR to reprocess the multiplex PCR reads, holding one entry per CDR3 protein. The sample lists around 300,000 distinct CDR3 sequences, roughly an eighth seen once, with roughly 7.9% in the top ten. Sequencing input: blood. These receptors all stem from a woman in her thirties or forties with Graves' hyperthyroidism. CDR3s leave out the opening cysteine and the closing phenylalanine or tryptophan. Size is stated for part of the rows, as once, few or many counts, or as a class when the clone is expanded.

clone_size: .; v_call: TRBV7-9; cdr3_length: 15; j_call: TRBJ1-3; cdr3_aa: ASSLERMTRSGNTIY
clone_size: many; v_call: TRBV2; cdr3_length: 9; j_call: TRBJ2-7; cdr3_aa: ASSELSEQY
clone_size: .; v_call: TRBV3-1; cdr3_length: 10; j_call: TRBJ2-5; cdr3_aa: ASSLSDRTQH
clone_size: .; v_call: TRBV12-3/TRBV12-4; cdr3_length: 14; j_call: TRBJ2-2; cdr3_aa: ASSSPGQGYSGELF
clone_size: .; v_call: TRBV18; cdr3_length: 15; j_call: TRBJ1-1; cdr3_aa: ASSPSRYGTSNTEAF
clone_size: many; v_call: TRBV20-1; cdr3_length: 12; j_call: TRBJ1-2; cdr3_aa: SARDPDRVEGYT
clone_size: .; v_call: TRBV5-1; cdr3_length: 13; j_call: TRBJ2-3; cdr3_aa: ASSWQGSGTDTQY
clone_size: many; v_call: TRBV6-1; cdr3_length: 10; j_call: TRBJ1-3; cdr3_aa: ASTSPGNTIY
clone_size: many; v_call: TRBV30; cdr3_length: 11; j_call: TRBJ1-1; cdr3_aa: AWARGPNTEAF
clone_size: many; v_call: TRBV20-1; cdr3_length: 13; j_call: TRBJ2-5; cdr3_aa: SARDGQEIQETQY
clone_size: many; v_call: TRBV27; cdr3_length: 12; j_call: TRBJ1-6; cdr3_aa: ASKQTGGSSPLH
clone_size: .; v_call: TRBV9; cdr3_length: 13; j_call: TRBJ2-1; cdr3_aa: ASSGSGSIIDEQF
clone_size: .; v_call: TRBV20-1; cdr3_length: 11; j_call: TRBJ1-2; cdr3_aa: SARDKVNYGYT
clone_size: many; v_call: TRBV28; cdr3_length: 10; j_call: TRBJ1-5; cdr3_aa: ASSLGNQPQH
clone_size: many; v_call: TRBV7-2; cdr3_length: 13; j_call: TRBJ2-7; cdr3_aa: ASSSERGSSYEQY
clone_size: .; v_call: TRBV20-1; cdr3_length: 10; j_call: TRBJ1-2; cdr3_aa: SVVQGSYGYT
clone_size: .; v_call: TRBV29-1; cdr3_length: 13; j_call: TRBJ2-1; cdr3_aa: SVEGTSGPYNEQF
clone_size: many; v_call: TRBV5-6; cdr3_length: 12; j_call: TRBJ2-7; cdr3_aa: ASSLWGAIYEQY
clone_size: many; v_call: TRBV7-2; cdr3_length: 13; j_call: TRBJ1-5; cdr3_aa: ASSLGFGSNQPQH
clone_size: many; v_call: TRBV6-1; cdr3_length: 14; j_call: TRBJ1-1; cdr3_aa: ASIITPDRGDFEAF
clone_size: many; v_call: TRBV6-6; cdr3_length: 13; j_call: TRBJ2-7; cdr3_aa: ASSYSAVGWYEQY
clone_size: few; v_call: TRBV5-8; cdr3_length: 14; j_call: TRBJ2-7; cdr3_aa: ASSRDDRGSYTEQY
clone_size: many; v_call: TRBV7-9; cdr3_length: 13; j_call: TRBJ1-1; cdr3_aa: ASSLVRGLDTEAF
clone_size: many; v_call: TRBV7-8; cdr3_length: 11; j_call: .; cdr3_aa: ASSLGEGRGAF
clone_size: many; v_call: TRBV7-6; cdr3_length: 11; j_call: TRBJ2-3; cdr3_aa: ASSLAVPDTQY
clone_size: many; v_call: TRBV2; cdr3_length: 12; j_call: TRBJ1-5; cdr3_aa: ASRGDREGQPQH
clone_size: .; v_call: TRBV6-1; cdr3_length: 13; j_call: TRBJ1-2; cdr3_aa: ASSEAPGQGYGYT
clone_size: few; v_call: TRBV29-1; cdr3_length: 13; j_call: TRBJ2-3; cdr3_aa: SGSPTSGRQDTQY
clone_size: few; v_call: TRBV4-1; cdr3_length: 11; j_call: TRBJ2-7; cdr3_aa: ASSHLTRDEQY
clone_size: many; v_call: TRBV24-1; cdr3_length: 14; j_call: TRBJ2-1; cdr3_aa: ATSDSGVQTSNEQF
clone_size: .; v_call: TRBV3-1; cdr3_length: 15; j_call: TRBJ2-5; cdr3_aa: ASSQDFGVGGQETQY
clone_size: many; v_call: TRBV7-2; cdr3_length: 12; j_call: TRBJ2-1; cdr3_aa: ASSLTGGPFFQF
clone_size: many; v_call: TRBV7-9; cdr3_length: 10; j_call: TRBJ1-5; cdr3_aa: ASSNTVQPQH
clone_size: many; v_call: TRBV27; cdr3_length: 13; j_call: TRBJ2-3; cdr3_aa: ASSSPQRFTDTQY
clone_size: many; v_call: TRBV19; cdr3_length: 11; j_call: TRBJ1-1; cdr3_aa: ASSISPNTEAF
clone_size: many; v_call: TRBV19; cdr3_length: 9; j_call: TRBJ1-4; cdr3_aa: ATIYRGKLF
clone_size: many; v_call: TRBV6-5; cdr3_length: 13; j_call: TRBJ1-1; cdr3_aa: ASSYSLTGDTEAF
clone_size: few; v_call: TRBV24-1; cdr3_length: 15; j_call: TRBJ1-3; cdr3_aa: ATSDLISGDSGNTIY
clone_size: .; v_call: TRBV29-1; cdr3_length: 15; j_call: TRBJ2-1; cdr3_aa: SAGLGLAGAKRNEQF
clone_size: few; v_call: TRBV20-1; cdr3_length: 12; j_call: TRBJ2-5; cdr3_aa: SARDRRRGETQY
clone_size: many; v_call: TRBV6-1; cdr3_length: 12; j_call: TRBJ2-1; cdr3_aa: ASSLDSTYNEQF
clone_size: many; v_call: TRBV6-2/TRBV6-3; cdr3_length: 18; j_call: TRBJ2-1; cdr3_aa: ASSTAGTSGRKTRGNEQF
clone_size: .; v_call: TRBV11-2; cdr3_length: 13; j_call: TRBJ2-2; cdr3_aa: ASSVGDPSTRELF
clone_size: many; v_call: TRBV10-3; cdr3_length: 11; j_call: TRBJ2-3; cdr3_aa: ASRQVSTDTQY
clone_size: many; v_call: TRBV7-8; cdr3_length: 12; j_call: TRBJ1-4; cdr3_aa: ASSPWGEDEKLF
clone_size: many; v_call: TRBV6-2/TRBV6-3; cdr3_length: 15; j_call: TRBJ2-2; cdr3_aa: ASSRLAGEANTGELF
clone_size: many; v_call: TRBV20-1; cdr3_length: 12; j_call: TRBJ2-7; cdr3_aa: SARWAGAPYEQY
clone_size: many; v_call: TRBV2; cdr3_length: 12; j_call: TRBJ1-1; cdr3_aa: ASSEQARNTEAF
clone_size: many; v_call: TRBV29-1; cdr3_length: 11; j_call: TRBJ2-2; cdr3_aa: SVRKSDTGELF
clone_size: few; v_call: TRBV2; cdr3_length: 13; j_call: TRBJ2-2; cdr3_aa: ASSARQGGGGELF
clone_size: many; v_call: TRBV2; cdr3_length: 9; j_call: TRBJ1-2; cdr3_aa: ASSRVYGYT
clone_size: many; v_call: TRBV11-3; cdr3_length: 11; j_call: TRBJ1-1; cdr3_aa: ASSFTVNTEAF
clone_size: few; v_call: TRBV5-1; cdr3_length: 14; j_call: TRBJ2-5; cdr3_aa: ASSLAAGGPPETQY